This entry lists 30 T cell receptor beta chains sequenced from one sample in a study of blood T cell repertoires in COVID-19. TCRdb's table, derived via immunoSEQ multiplex PCR, lists solely in-frame clones and lacks some. This table holds around 330,000 clones, over 85% found once. Specimen: PBMCs or T cells enriched from blood (not recorded which). These receptors came from a man in his 60s who had recovered from COVID-19.

The chain is built from TRBV14 and TRBJ2-1, with D possibly matching TRBD2 (7 bases). The germline V gene encodes CDR1 SGHDN and CDR2 FVKESK. The CDR3 length is 15 residues. Between the trimmed V and J ends, which lost 5 bases and 5 bases, there was a span of 16 bases. The CDR3 is CASSTWGGADNEQFF. DNA of the CDR3: TGTGCCAGCAGCACGTGGGGGGGGGCTGACAATGAGCAGTTCTTC.

The chain employs TRBV18 and TRBJ2-1, with 13 bases aligning to TRBD2. The CDR3 is 15 amino acids. Trimming at V came to 6 bases and at J to 5 bases, leaving 4 bases not matched to a gene. The V gene's germline CDR1 is KGHSH and CDR2 LQKENI. The CDR3 here is CASSPGLAGNNEQFF. The CDR3 DNA sequence: TGTGCCAGCTCCCCGGGACTAGCGGGAAACAATGAGCAGTTCTTC.

J is TRBJ2-7 and V is TRBV5-1, with D uncertain. Germline V gene data show CDR1 as SGHRS and CDR2 as YFSETQ. Trimming stripped 4 bases from V and 3 bases from J, with 8 bases between. The CDR3 is 12 amino acids. Here the CDR3 reads CASSQESYEQYF. DNA for the CDR3: TGCGCCAGCAGCCAGGAAAGCTACGAGCAGTACTTC.

This clone was seen only once. V is TRBV11-2 and J is TRBJ2-7; D is unclear. CDR3 length equals 15 residues. Trimming removed 0 bases from V and 0 bases from J, with 9 bases in between. Germline lookup yields CDR1 SGHAT and CDR2 FQNNGV. This CDR3 is CASSLDRRISYEQYF. Here the CDR3 DNA reads TGTGCCAGCAGCTTAGATCGCAGGATCTCCTACGAGCAGTACTTC.

The chain links TRBV3-1 (or the pseudogene TRBV3-2) to TRBJ1-5, with no clear D. Per the germline V gene, CDR1 is LGHDT and CDR2 is YNNKEL (reference sequence). The V gene lost 5 bases and the J gene lost 6 bases, with 20 bases spanning the gap. CDR3 length: 16 amino acids. The CDR3 region is CASSETHYTPTQPQHF. CDR3 bases: TGTGCCAGCAGCGAAACCCATTACACCCCCACTCAGCCCCAGCATTTT.

The chain joins TRBV24-1 to TRBJ2-1, with D tentatively TRBD2 (7 bases). V was pared by 5 bases and J by 6 bases, with 16 bases between. This CDR3 is built from 15 residues. Looked up from germline, CDR1 is KGHDR and CDR2 is SFDVKD. CDR3 protein: CATSGEGGMSNEQFF. In DNA form, the CDR3 reads TGTGCCACCAGTGGAGAGGGGGGGATGAGCAATGAGCAGTTCTTC.

V gene TRBV7-2 combines with J gene TRBJ2-1; 7 bases align to TRBD2. V lost 1 base and J lost 8; bases outside the gene matches: 11. The CDR3 runs to 16 residues. In germline, CDR1 is SGHTA, CDR2 FQGNSA. The CDR3 sequence: CASSLGADGRRDEQFF. The CDR3 nucleotides are TGTGCCAGCAGCTTAGGGGCGGACGGGAGGAGGGATGAGCAGTTCTTC. Full variable domain (remainder filled in from reference TRBV7-2 and TRBJ2-1): GAGVSQSPSNKVTEKGKDVELRCDPISGHTALYWYRQSLGQGLEFLIYFQGNSAPDKSGLPSDRFSAERTGGSVSTLTIQRTQQEDSAVYLCASSLGADGRRDEQFFGPGTRLTVL.

The chain has TRBV20-1 and TRBJ1-5; D is unresolved. Germline CDR1 DFQATT, CDR2 SNEGSKA (reference sequence). The ends were cut back, 3 bases at V and 6 bases at J, with 12 bases in the middle. The length of the CDR3 is 13 residues. CDR3 DNA sequence: TGCAGTGCTAGTCTCGGTTCGAGTCAGCCCCAGCATTTT. Protein sequence: CSASLGSSQPQHF.

The chain employs TRBV5-1 and TRBJ2-5; 10 positions match TRBD2. V was clipped by 0 bases and J by 4 bases; unmatched bases: 6. Germline V lookup: CDR1 SGHRS, CDR2 YFSETQ. This CDR3 has 16 residues. Here the CDR3 reads CASSLASSGSSETQYF. CDR3 DNA sequence: TGCGCCAGCAGCTTGGCCTCTAGCGGGAGTTCAGAGACCCAGTACTTC.

The V and J genes are TRBV7-8 and TRBJ1-1, with D perhaps TRBD1 (5 bases). This CDR3 is built from 14 residues. V was pared by 5 bases and J by 6 bases, with 16 bases between. Germline V gives CDR1 SGHVS, CDR2 FQNEAQ. The CDR3 DNA is TGTGCCAGCAGCCCCCAACAGGCGGCAGCTGAAGCTTTCTTT. Its translation: CASSPQQAAAEAFF.

About this clone: The junction differs from germline at one of its ends, possibly a read error. The gene calls are TRBV7-7 and TRBJ2-1, with 12 bases fitting TRBD2. In germline, CDR1 is SSHAT, CDR2 FNYEAQ (reference sequence). The CDR3 sequence is 16 residues long. The CDR3 nucleotides read TGTGCTAGCACCCCCTTAGGGGGACTAGCGGGTAATGAGCAGTTCTTC. This encodes CASTPLGGLAGNEQFF.

The chain employs TRBV29-1 and TRBJ1-3; 9 nucleotides agree with TRBD1. Germline values: CDR1 SQVTM, CDR2 ANQGSEA. The V gene end was trimmed by 6 bases and the J gene end by 3 bases; junction bases not matched to a gene: 12. This CDR3 is 16 amino acids long. Here the CDR3 DNA reads TGCAGCGTAACCCTTCCGGGACAGGGTTTTGGAAACACCATATATTTT. Translated, it gives CSVTLPGQGFGNTIYF.

This chain joins TRBV6-6 and TRBJ2-3; 11 bases fit TRBD2. Germline V gene lookup returns CDR1 MNHNY and CDR2 SVGAGI (reference sequence). Trimming at V came to 8 bases and at J to 2 bases, leaving 6 bases not matched to a gene. CDR3 length: 15 residues. The CDR3: CASGKLAGDTDTQYF. In DNA, the CDR3 is TGTGCCAGCGGTAAACTAGCGGGAGACACAGATACGCAGTATTTT.

This clone was observed at least ten times. This chain links TRBV19 with TRBJ1-5, with 8 bases matching TRBD1. Looked up from germline, CDR1 is LNHDA and CDR2 is SQIVND (reference sequence). With V trimmed by 5 bases and J by 5 bases, 5 bases remained unmatched. The CDR3 covers 14 residues. CDR3 bases: TGTGCCAGTAGTGTGACAGGGGTGTATCAGCCCCAGCATTTT. Its translation: CASSVTGVYQPQHF.

The chain joins TRBV6-5 to TRBJ2-1; possibly TRBD2 for D (5 bases). The V gene lost 2 bases and the J gene lost 9 bases, with 8 bases spanning the gap. Germline CDR1 and CDR2: MNHEY and SVGAGI. The CDR3 loop spans 12 amino acids. The CDR3 region is CASSYRGGEQFF. The CDR3 region has the DNA TGTGCCAGCAGTTACCGCGGAGGTGAGCAGTTCTTC.

This clone was recorded only once. This chain connects TRBV9 to TRBJ2-3, with D possibly being TRBD1 (7 bases). Deletions cut 0 bases from V and 3 bases from J, with 11 bases between. Germline V gives CDR1 SGDLS, CDR2 YYNGEE. This CDR3 has 15 amino acids. This chain's CDR3 is CASSVARGATDTQYF. The DNA for the CDR3 is TGTGCCAGCAGCGTAGCCAGGGGGGCGACAGATACGCAGTATTTT.

The V call is TRBV18, the J call TRBJ1-5; 9 bases fit TRBD1. CDR1 and CDR2 from the germline V gene are KGHSH and LQKENI. V lost 0 bases and J lost 1; bases outside the gene matches: 7. This CDR3 is built from 18 residues. For the CDR3, the DNA is TGTGCCAGCTCACCACCGGGACAGGGTATGAGGAGCAATCAGCCCCAGCATTTT. Encoded protein: CASSPPGQGMRSNQPQHF.

CDR3 sequence reads: CASTRGGSEAFF. CDR3 nucleotide sequence: TGTGCCAGCACCCGAGGAGGCTCTGAAGCTTTCTTT. V usage is TRBV5-4 and J usage is TRBJ1-1; D is unresolved. Trimming shortened V by 6 bases and J by 6 bases, and 12 bases separated the two germline ends. The CDR3 is 12 residues long. CDR1 and CDR2 from the germline V gene are SGHNT and YYREEE (reference sequence). Combining the CDR3 with reference TRBV5-4 and TRBJ1-1 gives the whole variable domain ETGVTQSPTHLIKTRGQQVTLRCSSQSGHNTVSWYQQALGQGPQFIFQYYREEENGRGNFPPRFSGLQFPNYSSELNVNALELDDSALYLCASTRGGSEAFFGQGTRLTVV.

This clone was detected once. This rearrangement joins TRBV29-1 to TRBJ2-7; 7 bases map to TRBD2. The V gene's germline CDR1 is SQVTM and CDR2 ANQGSEA. With V trimmed by 4 bases and J by 4 bases, 4 bases remained unmatched. The CDR3 consists of 12 residues. CDR3 sequence (DNA): TGCAGCGTTGGACTAGCAAGATACGAGCAGTACTTC. As protein: CSVGLARYEQYF.

This clone appeared once. The J gene is TRBJ2-7, the V gene TRBV3-1 (or the pseudogene TRBV3-2); 8 bases match TRBD2. In germline, CDR1 is LGHDT, CDR2 YNNKEL (reference sequence). This CDR3 spans 15 amino acids. With V trimmed by 5 bases and J by 2 bases, 8 bases remained unmatched. CDR3: CASSTAGGSTYEQYF. In DNA form, the CDR3 reads TGTGCCAGCAGCACCGCGGGAGGCTCAACCTACGAGCAGTACTTC.

V gene TRBV7-2 combines with J gene TRBJ2-7; D gene uncertain. This CDR3 is built from 12 residues. Germline V gives CDR1 SGHTA, CDR2 FQGNSA. Trimming left V 1 base short and J 2 bases short, with 3 bases between. In nucleotides, the CDR3 is TGTGCCAGCAGCTTAGGTACCTACGAGCAGTACTTC. Protein product: CASSLGTYEQYF.

This clone turned up a few times. The V gene is TRBV5-1, the J gene TRBJ2-1; 10 bases map to TRBD2. The CDR3 has 14 residues. In germline, CDR1 is SGHRS, CDR2 YFSETQ. J lost 9 bases, V lost 4 bases, and 7 bases had no gene match. The CDR3 DNA is TGCGCCAGCAGCGGAATAGCTAGCGGGAGTGAGCAGTTCTTC. It encodes CASSGIASGSEQFF.

V gene TRBV2 combines with J gene TRBJ1-1; D not certain. Germline assignment: CDR1 SNHLY and CDR2 FYNNEI. The V end lost 4 bases, the J end lost 10 bases, and 7 bases lay between the germline ends. The CDR3 extends over 10 amino acids. CDR3: CASSAVGAFF. The CDR3, as DNA: TGTGCCAGCAGTGCTGTCGGAGCTTTCTTT.

As DNA, the CDR3 is TGTGCCAGCAGCCGGACTAGCGGGGGGTCCACAGATACGCAGTATTTT. This encodes CASSRTSGGSTDTQYF. The chain is built from TRBV11-3 and TRBJ2-3; 14 bases fit TRBD2. Germline assignment: CDR1 SGHNT and CDR2 YENEEA. The CDR3 is 16 amino acids. V was pared by 5 bases and J by 2 bases, with 3 bases of the junction left unmatched.

The chain uses TRBV19 and TRBJ1-6, with D possibly matching TRBD1 (6 bases). The germline V gene has CDR1 LNHDA and CDR2 SQIVND (reference sequence). This CDR3 is 13 amino acids long. V lost 11 bases, J lost 14 bases, and 22 bases lay in between. The CDR3 nucleotides are TGTGCCTCGAACGGGGGGCACAGGGATGCCCTCCACTTT. Translated: CASNGGHRDALHF. Together with reference TRBV19 and TRBJ1-6, the CDR3 gives the full variable domain: DGGITQSPKYLFRKEGQNVTLSCEQNLNHDAMYWYRQDPGQGLRLIYYSQIVNDFQKGDIAEGYSVSREKKESFPLTVTSAQKNPTAFYLCASNGGHRDALHFGNGTRLTVT.

This chain links TRBV6-1 with TRBJ1-2; 7 nucleotides align to TRBD1. The CDR3 totals 15 residues. Trimming at V came to 3 bases and at J to 5 bases, leaving 9 bases not matched to a gene. The V gene's germline CDR1 is MNHNS and CDR2 SASEGT. CDR3 protein: CASSDPLGTAYGYTF. DNA for the CDR3: TGTGCCAGCAGTGATCCCTTAGGGACAGCATATGGCTACACCTTC.

The rearrangement uses TRBV5-6 and TRBJ1-4, with 8 bases lining up with TRBD1. The CDR3 runs to 15 residues. Germline CDR1 is SGHDT and CDR2 is YYEEEE. V lost 5 bases and J lost 7; bases outside the gene matches: 10. CDR3 nucleotide sequence: TGTGCCAGCAGTCGAAGACAGGGGCTCGGTGAAAAACTGTTTTTT. This translates into CASSRRQGLGEKLFF. The full variable domain, in which reference TRBV5-6 and TRBJ1-4 provide the parts outside the CDR3, is DAGVTQSPTHLIKTRGQQVTLRCSPKSGHDTVSWYQQALGQGPQFIFQYYEEEERQRGNFPDRFSGHQFPNYSSELNVNALLLGDSALYLCASSRRQGLGEKLFFGSGTQLSVL.

The V and J genes are TRBV3-1 (or the pseudogene TRBV3-2) and TRBJ1-1; no firm D call. Germline-derived CDR1 and CDR2 are LGHDT and YNNKEL (reference sequence). Deletions cut 4 bases from V and 3 bases from J, with 12 bases between. This CDR3 has 14 residues. The CDR3 here is CASSPAVGYTEAFF. The CDR3 DNA reads TGTGCCAGCAGCCCGGCGGTTGGGTACACTGAAGCTTTCTTT.

The chain links TRBV7-2 to TRBJ1-5, with 12 bases that match TRBD1. J gave up 5 bases and V 1 base, and 3 bases lay outside the gene matches. The CDR3 covers 16 residues. From germline, CDR1 is SGHTA and CDR2 FQGNSA. This chain's CDR3 is CASSLGDRGHDQPQHF. The CDR3, as DNA: TGTGCCAGCAGCTTAGGGGACAGGGGGCATGATCAGCCCCAGCATTTT.

The chain couples TRBV6-2 or TRBV6-3 to TRBJ2-7, with TRBD1 identical over 10 bases. J was trimmed by 3 bases and V by 6 bases; bases with no gene match: 8. The germline gives CDR1 MNHEY, CDR2 SVGEGT. The CDR3 contains 15 residues. CDR3 sequence reads: CASSEPGQGIYEQYF. The CDR3 DNA reads as TGTGCCAGCAGCGAACCGGGACAGGGGATCTACGAGCAGTACTTC.